Listed below are T cell receptor beta chains from one sample, sequenced in a study of cytomegalovirus exposure and HLA in healthy donors. Produced via immunoSEQ multiplex PCR; TCRdb's table is partial and in-frame only. The repertoire has 250,000 or so clones, around 91% of them found once; the top ten carry more than 0.35%. The sample consisted of PBMCs. The receptors stem from a woman between 18 and 29 years old in good health and CMV-seronegative. Each CDR3 is given with its conserved first and last residue. D genes are given only for firm matches. Part of the rows lack a size; the others show once, few, many or a class for expanded clones.

>TRBV7-9|TRBD1|few|TRBJ2-7
CASSTQGFSAYEQYF
TGTGCCAGCAGCACACAGGGGTTCTCGGCCTACGAGCAGTACTTC
>TRBV6-5|TRBD1|NA|TRBJ1-3
CASSQDRERTTIYF
TGTGCCAGCAGCCAGGACAGGGAGAGAACCACCATATATTTT
>TRBV25-1|NA|NA|TRBJ1-2
CASSEQGRGYTF
TGTGCCAGCAGTGAACAGGGAAGAGGCTACACCTTC
>TRBV5-1|TRBD1|NA|TRBJ2-3
CASRYDDRVTDTQYF
TGCGCCAGCAGATATGATGACAGGGTAACAGATACGCAGTATTTT
>TRBV7-9|TRBD1|NA|TRBJ2-3
CASSLPGQPSTDTQYF
TGTGCCAGCAGCTTACCGGGACAGCCAAGCACAGATACGCAGTATTTT
>TRBV7-3|NA|NA|TRBJ2-3
CASSLRDLASDTQYF
TGTGCCAGCAGCTTACGCGATTTAGCATCAGATACGCAGTATTTT
>TRBV9|NA|NA|TRBJ1-2
CASSVIHRDDYGYTF
TGTGCCAGCAGCGTGATACACAGGGATGACTATGGCTACACCTTC
>TRBV28|NA|NA|TRBJ2-7
CASSLFGFTYEQYF
TGTGCCAGCAGTTTATTCGGTTTCACCTACGAGCAGTACTTC
>TRBV7-3|TRBD1|once|TRBJ1-6
CASSLTGQGDSPLHF
TGTGCCAGCAGCTTAACCGGACAGGGAGATTCACCCCTCCACTTT
>TRBV4-2|NA|NA|TRBJ2-1
CASSQGPRWSSYNEQFF
TGTGCCAGCAGCCAAGGCCCTCGCTGGAGCTCCTACAATGAGCAGTTCTTC
>TRBV27|TRBD1|NA|TRBJ1-2
CASNDRGLPREGYTF
TGTGCCAGCAACGACAGGGGGCTGCCTCGGGAGGGCTACACCTTC
>TRBV28|TRBD1|NA|TRBJ1-2
CASTRDRRYGYTF
TGTGCCAGCACCCGGGACAGACGCTATGGCTACACCTTC
>TRBV5-6|TRBD1|NA|TRBJ2-5
CASSWDRYQETQYF
TGTGCCAGCAGCTGGGACAGGTACCAAGAGACCCAGTACTTC
>TRBV5-1|NA|NA|TRBJ1-3
CASSLEAGFGNTIYF
TGCGCCAGCAGCTTGGAGGCAGGGTTTGGAAACACCATATATTTT
>TRBV6-1|NA|NA|TRBJ1-3
CASSRLSSSGNTIYF
TGTGCCAGCAGTAGACTCTCAAGCTCTGGAAACACCATATATTTT
>TRBV5-1|NA|once|TRBJ2-3
CASSLASSWQSTDTQYF
TGCGCCAGCAGCTTGGCCTCTTCGTGGCAGAGCACAGATACGCAGTATTTT
>TRBV6-5|TRBD2|NA|TRBJ2-7
CASSEGLAGHEQYF
TGTGCCAGCAGCGAAGGACTAGCAGGCCACGAGCAGTACTTC
>TRBV9|NA|NA|TRBJ2-7
CASSVADSSVYEQYF
TGTGCCAGCAGCGTAGCGGACTCCTCAGTCTACGAGCAGTACTTC
>TRBV6-1|TRBD2|NA|TRBJ2-2
CASRFSGGTGELFF
TGTGCCAGCAGATTCTCGGGAGGCACCGGGGAGCTGTTTTTT
>TRBV27|NA|NA|TRBJ1-2
CASGRAEPYGYTF
TGTGCCAGCGGCAGGGCAGAACCCTATGGCTACACCTTC
>TRBV5-1|TRBD2|NA|TRBJ2-3
CASSLAGGPTDTQYF
TGCGCCAGCAGCCTTGCGGGGGGGCCGACAGATACGCAGTATTTT
>TRBV7-6|TRBD2|NA|TRBJ2-1
CASSLSREAGSNEQFF
TGTGCCAGCAGCCTCAGTCGGGAGGCGGGGAGCAATGAGCAGTTCTTC
>TRBV6-1|NA|NA|TRBJ1-2
CASSEHWQANYGYTF
TGTGCCAGCAGTGAGCATTGGCAGGCCAACTATGGCTACACCTTC
>TRBV29-1|TRBD2|NA|TRBJ2-2
CSVGRQGDTGELFF
TGCAGCGTCGGGAGGCAGGGCGACACCGGGGAGCTGTTTTTT
>TRBV5-4|NA|NA|TRBJ2-5
CASSPDVRGAGYPETQYF
TGTGCCAGCAGCCCCGACGTTCGAGGAGCCGGATACCCCGAGACCCAGTACTTC
>TRBV10-3|TRBD1|NA|TRBJ2-7
CAISRIPGQTTGEQYF
TGTGCCATCAGTAGAATTCCGGGACAGACGACTGGCGAGCAGTACTTC
>TRBV6-1|NA|few|TRBJ1-6
CASSEWLGDSPLHF
TGTGCCAGCAGTGAATGGTTGGGAGATTCACCCCTCCACTTT
>TRBV28|TRBD2|once|TRBJ2-1
CASSHQGLAGNNEQFF
TGTGCCAGCAGTCACCAGGGACTAGCGGGGAACAATGAGCAGTTCTTC
>TRBV4-1|NA|NA|TRBJ2-7
CASSRRQAYETYEQYF
TGCGCCAGCAGCCGAAGACAGGCATACGAAACCTACGAGCAGTACTTC
>TRBV27|NA|NA|TRBJ2-4
CASSPVLDSFLAKNIQYF
TGTGCCAGCAGTCCCGTTCTTGACAGCTTTCTAGCCAAAAACATTCAGTACTTC
>TRBV5-1|NA|NA|TRBJ1-2
CASSSYRAHGYTF
TGCGCCAGCAGCTCCTACAGGGCTCATGGCTACACCTTC
>TRBV6-6|TRBD1|NA|TRBJ2-5
CASSSPGQGQETQYF
TGTGCCAGCAGTTCCCCGGGACAGGGGCAAGAGACCCAGTACTTC
>TRBV5-1|TRBD2|NA|TRBJ2-1
CASSLARGGNNEQFF
TGCGCCAGCAGCTTGGCCCGGGGGGGAAACAATGAGCAGTTCTTC
>TRBV2|TRBD2|NA|TRBJ2-5
CASSKRAGGVETQYF
TGTGCCAGCTCCAAACGAGCGGGGGGGGTGGAGACCCAGTACTTC
>TRBV5-6|NA|NA|TRBJ2-5
CASSLGATRMETQYF
TGTGCCAGCAGCTTGGGGGCAACTAGGATGGAGACCCAGTACTTC
>TRBV7-7|TRBD2|NA|TRBJ2-5
CASSPRTSGIETQYF
TGTGCCAGCAGCCCACGGACTAGCGGAATAGAGACCCAGTACTTC
>TRBV6-1|NA|NA|TRBJ2-2
CASSKGEGVKSGELFF
TGTGCCAGCAGTAAAGGGGAAGGGGTAAAGAGCGGGGAGCTGTTTTTT
>TRBV28|TRBD1|NA|TRBJ1-1
CASSSGQGNTEAFF
TGTGCCAGCAGTTCGGGACAGGGAAACACTGAAGCTTTCTTT
>TRBV28|TRBD1|NA|TRBJ1-1
CASRHTGVAFF
TGTGCCAGCAGGCATACAGGGGTTGCTTTCTTT
>TRBV7-9|NA|NA|TRBJ1-3
CASSLDMNTIYF
TGTGCCAGCAGCTTAGATATGAACACCATATATTTT
>TRBV10-3|NA|NA|TRBJ2-3
CAISHTSSPTDTQYF
TGTGCCATCAGCCACACTAGCTCTCCCACAGATACGCAGTATTTT
>TRBV7-9|TRBD2|once|TRBJ2-1
CASSPPGGAPNNEQFF
TGTGCCAGCAGCCCGCCGGGAGGGGCGCCAAACAATGAGCAGTTCTTC
>TRBV7-9|TRBD1|NA|TRBJ1-5
CASSLDRVGQPQHF
TGTGCCAGCAGCCTTGACAGGGTGGGTCAGCCCCAGCATTTT
>TRBV28|TRBD1|once|TRBJ1-5
CASTGQGLGQPQHF
TGTGCCAGCACGGGACAGGGTTTAGGACAGCCCCAGCATTTT
>TRBV7-2|TRBD2|NA|TRBJ2-1
CASSLDVLAGDHNEQFF
TGTGCCAGCAGCTTAGACGTACTAGCGGGGGACCACAATGAGCAGTTCTTC
>TRBV5-4|NA|NA|TRBJ2-1
CASSSATRTVGNEQFF
TGTGCCAGCAGCTCCGCCACCCGGACAGTGGGGAATGAGCAGTTCTTC
>TRBV15|NA|once|TRBJ2-1
CATSRGQTLATEQFF
TGTGCCACCAGCAGAGGACAGACCTTGGCTACTGAGCAGTTCTTC
>TRBV14|TRBD2|once|TRBJ2-1
CASSQVTGGPGTDEFF
TGTGCCAGCAGCCAAGTAACGGGGGGGCCGGGGACTGATGAGTTCTTC
>TRBV5-1|TRBD1|NA|TRBJ1-3
CASSADRGNTIYF
TGCGCCAGCAGCGCGGACAGGGGAAACACCATATATTTT
>TRBV6-5|TRBD2|NA|TRBJ2-3
CASSYSRGADTQYF
TGTGCCAGCAGTTACTCCCGGGGGGCAGATACGCAGTATTTT
>TRBV4-1|TRBD1|NA|TRBJ2-4
CASSQRTGHRKNIQYF
TGCGCCAGCAGCCAGCGGACAGGGCACCGCAAAAACATTCAGTACTTC
>TRBV6-5|TRBD2|NA|TRBJ2-1
CASANSGGSYNEQFF
TGTGCCAGCGCTAATAGCGGGGGGTCGTACAATGAGCAGTTCTTC
>TRBV14|TRBD1|few|TRBJ1-2
CASSQGQGDYGYTF
TGTGCCAGCAGCCAAGGACAGGGGGACTATGGCTACACCTTC